A single sample is the source of the 2 T cell receptor beta chains below, sequenced in a study of identical twins. Using its own MiXCR run on the 5' RACE reads, TCRdb lists one record per CDR3 protein. This sample has 1.5 million to 2 million distinct CDR3 sequences; 25% to 35% occur once, and the top ten carry about 0.3%. The sample was cord blood. The origin of the receptors is a newborn girl in good health.

The rearrangement links TRBV6-1 to TRBJ2-1; 13 bases match TRBD2. CDR1 is MNHNS and CDR2 is SASEGT in the germline V gene. V shed 6 bases, J shed 3 bases, and the junction held 8 bases outside the gene matches. The CDR3 totals 17 residues. Written as DNA, the CDR3 is TGTGCCAGCAGCCCCGGACTAGCGGGAGTGGGCTACAATGAGCAGTTCTTC. Translated: CASSPGLAGVGYNEQFF.

The rearrangement joins TRBV5-1 to TRBJ2-7; a weak D match, TRBD1 (6 bases). The CDR3 covers 14 residues. CDR1 and CDR2 from the germline V gene are SGHRS and YFSETQ. V dropped 4 bases and J dropped 2 bases, with 13 bases sitting between them. The DNA of the CDR3 is TGCGCCAGCAGCCCTCTTGACAGGCCCTACGAGCAGTACTTC. This encodes CASSPLDRPYEQYF.